This record covers a single T cell receptor beta chain. The sample comes from a study of CXCR3-negative and CXCR3-positive naive CD8 T cells. The study made its TRB cDNA libraries by 5' RACE, adding UMI labels. TCRdb reprocessed the 5' RACE reads; each CDR3 protein has one entry and no DNA is given. Its table lists some 130,000 distinct CDR3 sequences. The V gene's germline CDR1 is LNHNV and CDR2 YYDKDF (reference sequence). CDR3 length: 12 residues. The V gene is TRBV15, the J gene TRBJ1-4; TCRdb outputs TRBD1, but without DNA this stays unchecked. The source is a human donor in good health. Some clones in this sample may be carry-over from other donors' samples. The sample was naive CXCR3- CD8+ T cells from blood. Specified subset: CD45RO-CCR7+CD27+CD95- naive CD8+ T cells lacking CXCR3 (TNR3-). CDR3 in amino acids: CATSPGGGKLFF.